This TCR beta chain appears in the sequencing data of a study of beta chain features in type 1 diabetes. Reverse transcribing all isolated RNA meant expressed TCRB transcripts were sequenced. The assay was immunoSEQ multiplex PCR, and TCRdb's table has in-frame clones only and misses some. Of about 260,000 clones in the sample, around 68% were seen once. The CDR3 runs 15 residues. Trimming removed 4 bases from V and 1 base from J; junction bases left unmatched: 4. The germline V gene encodes CDR1 SGHRS and CDR2 YFSETQ. The count of this clone is one. Material: naive CD4+ T cells from blood. This sequence originates from a man aged 25 to 45 in good health. V and J are TRBV5-1 and TRBJ2-1; TRBD2 aligns across 8 bases. Here the CDR3 reads CASSKAGVSYNEQFF. The CDR3, as DNA: TGCGCCAGCAGCAAAGCGGGGGTGTCCTACAATGAGCAGTTCTTC.